This T cell receptor beta chain was recovered during a study of tissue T cells after allogeneic stem cell transplantation. Study-wide results and caveats: Within patients, tissue anatomy strongly shaped TCR repertoire composition. In patients and mice, blood and spleen missed much of tissue repertoire. Sampling depth was limited, and the cohort was small and clinically varied. Some tissue clones might be persisting host cells; their alloreactivity or antigen specificity was not determined.

V lost 2 bases, J lost 8 bases, and 12 bases lay in between. Germline CDR1 and CDR2: NSHNY and SYGAGN. The CDR3 runs 13 residues. This table comes from immunoSEQ multiplex PCR, and its TCRdb copy is limited to in-frame clones, with some not included. This sample has 450 to 600 clones; 65% to 70% occur once, and the top ten carry roughly 6.7%. On this clone: Its matching antigen is unknown. All gene names here are mouse names. The observed sequence ends 1 residue before the CDR3 terminus, with the missing tail filled in from the germline J gene.

The sequenced material came from liver tissue. This receptor was identified in a female BALB/c mouse in good health. The mouse strain carries the MHC haplotype H2-d. The J gene is TRBJ2-4, the V gene TRBV13-1; D may be TRBD1 (5 bases). The CDR3 loop reads CASSEGREGTLYF. CDR3 DNA, as far as it was read: TGTGCCAGCAGTGAGGGCAGGGAGGGCACCTTGTAC.